This TCR beta chain was sequenced during a study of T cells in Graves' hyperthyroidism and ophthalmopathy. On the study more broadly: Peripheral blood was taken when the disease was first diagnosed, before any treatment began.

This clonotype has more than one count but fewer than ten. RNA transcripts were the template for amplifying TCR beta CDR3 regions. An initial round of RT-PCR targeting the TCR CDR3 relied on the HTBI primer set. Each CDR3 protein gets one entry after TCRdb re-called the multiplex PCR reads with MiXCR. The profile shows roughly 420,000 distinct CDR3 sequences, around a sixth of them singletons. The germline V gene encodes CDR1 SGHRS and CDR2 YFSETQ. V was shortened by 4 bases and J by 0 bases, with 11 bases between the two germline ends. The CDR3 is 15 amino acids. The chain couples TRBV5-1 to TRBJ2-1; no reliable D call. The sequenced material came from blood. This clonotype was sampled from a woman aged 18-29 years with Graves' hyperthyroidism. The CDR3 reads CASSDLRFSYNEQFF. As DNA, the CDR3 is TGCGCCAGCAGCGACCTTAGATTCTCCTACAATGAGCAGTTCTTC.